This TCR beta chain is from a study of identical twins. General study results and limits: Invariant MAIT and iNKT cells could partly confound zero-insertion analyses.

TCRdb re-analysed the 5' RACE reads in MiXCR, keeping a single row per CDR3 protein. The data show about 570,000 distinct CDR3 sequences, with approximately 9.6% seen just once and around 3.1% held by the top ten. The CDR3 length is 15 residues. The V gene lost 6 bases and the J gene lost 6 bases, with 24 bases spanning the gap. The germline V gene has CDR1 DFQATT and CDR2 SNEGSKA (reference sequence). There are a few counts of this clonotype. The antigen is undetermined. The data were also submitted as part of a second study, on yellow fever vaccine responses in identical twins.

The chain has TRBV20-1 and TRBJ2-7, with D perhaps TRBD2 (6 bases). This TCR was recovered from a woman in her late teens or twenties in good health. Sequenced sample: PBMCs. CDR3 bases: TGCAGTGCCGCACCCTTGGGGCGGGAACCCGGCGAGCAGTACTTC. This gives the protein CSAAPLGREPGEQYF.